This note documents a single TCR beta chain sequence. No antigen is known for it. Per the authors' pipeline: Quality scores were absent from the junction-only immunoSEQ sequences, so filtering differed. Sequencing used immunoSEQ multiplex PCR; TCRdb keeps in-frame clones, though not all of them. The V and J calls and clone size are taken from that table; D and trimming were inferred from the DNA. The table includes over 2 million clones, approximately 95% detected once. Naive-designated CD8 cells lacked CD45RO, were positively enriched for CCR7, and omitted terminally differentiated effector memory CD45RA+ cells. All donors were healthy HIV-negative adults lacking recent acute infections or vaccinations. This entry comes from a study of shared clonotypes between healthy human individuals. Findings of the study overall: Compared with memory subsets, naive subsets generally had larger estimated richness.

The sequenced sample was naive CD8+ T cells sorted from blood. The clonotype was recovered from a man aged 18 to 30 in good health.

CDR3 nucleotide sequence: TGTGCCAGCAGTCCCCCGGACACTTATAATTCACCCCTCCACTTT. Translated, it gives CASSPPDTYNSPLHF. The chain recombines TRBV28 with TRBJ1-6, with D possibly being TRBD1 (5 bases). This CDR3 region has 15 residues. V was trimmed by 5 bases and J by 4 bases, leaving 12 bases between them. Germline CDR1 reads MDHEN; CDR2 reads SYDVKM.